This TCR beta chain was recovered during a study of T-cell reconstitution after alpha-beta-depleted transplantation in children. V was clipped by 1 base and J by 1 base, with 13 bases between them. Germline V gene data show CDR1 as MGHDK and CDR2 as SYGVNS. The CDR3 contains 16 residues. Construction of the TCRbeta library involved unique molecular identifiers. TCRdb passed the PCR reads through MiXCR, listing each CDR3 protein once. This table holds 260,000 or so distinct CDR3 sequences, 9.5% to 15% found once. This clonotype was observed at least ten times. This sequence was found in a human donor who donated a stem cell graft to a child with acute lymphoblastic leukemia. The chain employs TRBV25-1 and TRBJ1-1; TRBD1 is a possible D gene (6 bases). The sample in question was PBMCs from the stem cell graft donor, obtained from the stem cell graft. In DNA form, the CDR3 reads TGTGCCAGCAGTGAATTGAGGCAGGGGCCGAACACTGAAGCTTTCTTT. As protein: CASSELRQGPNTEAFF. Full variable domain (outside the CDR3, taken from reference TRBV25-1 and TRBJ1-1): EADIYQTPRYLVIGTGKKITLECSQTMGHDKMYWYQQDPGMELHLIHYSYGVNSTEKGDLSSESTVSRIRTEHFPLTLESARPSHTSQYLCASSELRQGPNTEAFFGQGTRLTVV.